This is a list of T cell receptor beta chains from one sample in a study of identical twins. From the 5' RACE reads, TCRdb called clonotypes with MiXCR, one entry per CDR3 protein. The top ten clones hold around 10% of a sample with 350,000 to 450,000 distinct CDR3 sequences, less than 20% of them seen once. The sequenced sample consisted of naive T cells sorted from blood. These receptors all come from a man aged 50 to 60 in good health. CDR3s include the opening cysteine and the closing phenylalanine or tryptophan. The D gene is left open where the match is weak. Only part of the rows carry a size: once, few, many, or a class if the clone is expanded.

clone_size	d_call	v_call	j_call	cdr3_aa	cdr3_nt
many	TRBD2	TRBV18	TRBJ2-3	CASSTKRERTSTDTQYF	TGTGCCAGCTCAACCAAGCGGGAGCGCACTAGCACAGATACGCAGTATTTT
-	-	TRBV20-1	TRBJ2-7	CSAMSGMGEQYF	TGCAGTGCTATGTCCGGGATGGGGGAGCAGTACTTC
few	-	TRBV28	TRBJ1-5	CASRGREVGNQPQHF	TGTGCCAGCAGGGGCAGGGAAGTAGGCAATCAGCCCCAGCATTTT
many	TRBD2	TRBV20-1	TRBJ2-1	CSASFQRESNEQFF	TGCAGTGCTAGTTTCCAGCGGGAGAGCAATGAGCAGTTCTTC
many	-	TRBV4-1	TRBJ2-1	CASSPQGFDNEQFF	TGCGCCAGCAGCCCGCAGGGATTCGACAATGAGCAGTTCTTC
few	-	TRBV7-2	TRBJ1-2	CASSFAGRQALSGYTF	TGTGCCAGCAGCTTCGCTGGGAGACAGGCCCTTTCTGGCTACACCTTC
-	TRBD2	TRBV9	TRBJ2-2	CASSVAAGGLIRNTVELFF	TGTGCCAGCAGCGTAGCGGCGGGAGGACTAATAAGGAACACCGTGGAGCTGTTTTTT
-	TRBD2	TRBV20-1	TRBJ2-1	CSATRTSGSSYNEQFF	TGCAGTGCGACTCGGACTAGCGGGTCTTCCTACAATGAGCAGTTCTTC
many	-	TRBV7-9	TRBJ2-7	CASSLVTSIGLPSYEQYF	TGTGCCAGCAGCTTAGTAACTTCAATTGGGCTTCCATCCTACGAGCAGTACTTC
-	-	TRBV15	TRBJ2-1	CATSSVAISSYNEQFF	TGTGCCACCAGCTCAGTAGCGATTAGCTCCTACAATGAGCAGTTCTTC
many	-	TRBV7-8	TRBJ1-5	CASSLWARGNQPQHF	TGTGCCAGCAGTCTTTGGGCCCGAGGCAATCAGCCCCAGCATTTT
few	-	TRBV10-3	TRBJ1-3	CAISREEFVSGNTIYF	TGTGCCATCAGCCGTGAAGAGTTCGTCTCTGGAAACACCATATATTTT
many	TRBD1	TRBV7-3	TRBJ2-7	CASSHGQGLEQYF	TGTGCCAGCAGCCACGGACAGGGACTCGAGCAGTACTTC
few	-	TRBV7-2	TRBJ1-1	CASSLALTDEAFF	TGTGCCAGCAGCTTAGCGCTTACAGATGAAGCTTTCTTT
few	-	TRBV7-8	TRBJ2-2	CASSWPGPETNTGELFF	TGTGCCAGCAGCTGGCCCGGGCCCGAAACGAACACCGGGGAGCTGTTTTTT
few	-	TRBV12-3/TRBV12-4	TRBJ2-2	CASSLSLHTGELFF	TGTGCCAGCAGTTTGTCGTTGCACACCGGGGAGCTGTTTTTT
-	-	TRBV19	TRBJ2-2	CASNVQGSNTGELFF	TGTGCCAGTAATGTCCAGGGATCGAACACCGGGGAGCTGTTTTTT
-	TRBD2	TRBV11-3	TRBJ2-1	CASSLGTREYNEQFF	TGTGCCAGCAGCCTCGGGACTAGGGAATACAATGAGCAGTTCTTC
-	TRBD1	TRBV6-1	TRBJ2-5	CASSADRVRETQYF	TGTGCCAGCAGTGCAGACAGGGTACGAGAGACCCAGTACTTC
-	TRBD1	TRBV6-5	TRBJ2-2	CASSYSGQTYTGELFF	TGTGCCAGCAGTTACTCGGGACAGACTTACACCGGGGAGCTGTTTTTT
-	-	TRBV20-1	TRBJ1-1	CSAGKGSNTEAFF	TGCAGTGCTGGAAAGGGGTCGAACACTGAAGCTTTCTTT
many	-	TRBV20-1	TRBJ1-2	CSAYRANYGYTF	TGCAGTGCCTACAGGGCTAACTATGGCTACACCTTC
-	-	TRBV27	TRBJ1-5	CASRDGPSSNQPQHF	TGTGCCAGCAGAGACGGCCCGTCGAGCAATCAGCCCCAGCATTTT
few	-	TRBV28	TRBJ1-1	CASSSLGFVNTEAFF	TGTGCCAGCAGTTCATTGGGGTTTGTGAACACTGAAGCTTTCTTT
-	-	TRBV10-3	TRBJ2-7	CAISESTGSYEQYF	TGTGCCATCAGTGAGTCGACTGGCTCCTACGAGCAGTACTTC